This TCR beta chain came from a study of human T cells and chemical hapten exposure. The wider study: Diphenylcyclopropenone was administered weekly to the scalp of patients throughout the roughly 23-week study. Epicutaneous patch tests delivered 0.01% DPC to the upper back, with evaluation at 6 days.

TCRdb itself ran the RACE reads through MiXCR, one entry per CDR3 protein. The table has 27,000 or so distinct CDR3 sequences, 5.8% seen once. Study conclusions and caveats: Expanded TCRs were compared with controls, and the expanded TCRs formed significantly more large CDR3 similarity clusters.

The V end lost 0 bases, the J end lost 14 bases, and 10 bases lay between the germline ends. CDR3 length: 11 amino acids. The germline V gene has CDR1 GTSNPN and CDR2 SVGIG (reference sequence). This sample's time point: patch test 3, about 24 weeks after DPC sensitization. The treatment was: therapeutic diphenylcyclopropenone sensitization with weekly scalp DPC. The sample holds many counts of this clonotype. The antigen remains undetermined. The chain recombines TRBV30 with TRBJ1-4, with D perhaps TRBD1 (6 bases). The source of this sequence is a man between 25 and 39 years old with alopecia areata. Some clones in this sample may be carry-over from other donors' samples. Sequenced here: whole blood, sampled in connection with sensitization to the hapten diphenylcyclopropenone (DPC). CDR3 DNA: TGTGCCTGGAGTGTAGGGGGACTTCTGTTTTTT. Protein: CAWSVGGLLFF.